The 25 T cell receptor beta chains below come from one sample, sequenced in a study of cytomegalovirus exposure and HLA in healthy donors. The PCR ran on 60 Vbeta and 13 Jbeta primers. Assay: immunoSEQ multiplex PCR; the TCRdb copy retains only in-frame clones and omits some. Among 110,000 to 150,000 clones listed, just under 70% were seen once. Sequenced sample: PBMCs. Receptors originate from a man in his sixties in good health and CMV-seronegative.

This clone was counted a single time. The gene calls are TRBV18 and TRBJ1-4; the D gene is possibly TRBD1 (5 bases). V lost 1 base and J 6 bases, leaving 12 bases between the germline ends. Germline CDR1 KGHSH, CDR2 LQKENI. The CDR3 is made up of 15 amino acids. The DNA of the CDR3 is TGTGCCAGCTCACCACTGGGAGGGGATGATGAAAAACTGTTTTTT. This encodes CASSPLGGDDEKLFF.

The chain uses TRBV28 and TRBJ2-7; 7 nucleotides agree with TRBD2. Looked up from germline, CDR1 is MDHEN and CDR2 is SYDVKM. CDR3 size: 14 residues. DNA for the CDR3: TGTGCCAGCAGCTCAGCAGCGGGGTTGGGTTCCCGTATGGTC. Translating it yields CASSSAAGLGSRMV.

A single count supports this clone. V gene TRBV7-9 combines with J gene TRBJ2-3; no firm D call. Germline CDR1 SEHNR, CDR2 FQNEAQ (reference sequence). The CDR3 covers 13 residues. V lost 11 bases to trimming and J lost 0 bases, with 12 bases between them. The CDR3 region has the DNA TGTGCCGCCACCCCCGGTAGCACAGATACGCAGTATTTT. Protein product: CAATPGSTDTQYF.

The chain carries TRBV11-2 and TRBJ2-5; weak D call: TRBD2 (5 bases). This CDR3 has 15 amino acids. V lost 7 bases, J lost 4 bases, and 19 bases lay in between. CDR1 is SGHAT and CDR2 is FQNNGV in the germline V gene. The CDR3 here is CASIPGAAWVETQYF. The CDR3 DNA is TGTGCCAGCATCCCTGGAGCGGCTTGGGTAGAGACCCAGTACTTC.

This clone was picked up a small number of times. The chain combines TRBV6-1 with TRBJ1-2, with a possible D match to TRBD1 (6 bases). Deletions cut 4 bases from V and 4 bases from J, with 19 bases between. The CDR3 is 16 residues long. Per germline, CDR1 MNHNS and CDR2 SASEGT. The CDR3 DNA is TGTGCCAGCAGTGCCGGGACAACCGGAGGTTCCTATGGCTACACCTTC. Amino acids: CASSAGTTGGSYGYTF.

This chain uses TRBV5-4 with TRBJ2-7, with 7 bases that match TRBD2. Germline CDR1 SGHNT, CDR2 YYREEE (reference sequence). Trimming cost V 4 bases and J 3 bases; bases outside gene matches: 13. This CDR3 region has 16 residues. For the CDR3, the DNA is TGTGCCAGCAGCCCCGCGGGGGTCCATTCAGGCTACGAGCAGTACTTC. Its translation is CASSPAGVHSGYEQYF.

This clone was observed a handful of times. The chain has TRBV12-5 and TRBJ2-1; D not resolved. The CDR3 covers 16 residues. CDR1 is LGHNT, CDR2 FRNRAP, per germline. Trimming removed 4 bases from V and 3 bases from J, with 16 bases in between. CDR3 in amino acids: CASGSSKAEHYNEQFF. CDR3 DNA sequence: TGTGCTAGTGGTTCCTCTAAGGCGGAACACTACAATGAGCAGTTCTTC.

The CDR3: CASSPRQGLGNQPQHF. CDR3 nucleotide sequence: TGTGCCAGCAGCCCGCGGCAGGGGTTGGGGAATCAGCCCCAGCATTTT. This sequence joins TRBV28 and TRBJ1-5; D possibly corresponds to TRBD1 (6 bases). The CDR3 runs to 16 residues. CDR1 MDHEN and CDR2 SYDVKM come from the germline V gene. Trimming removed 6 bases at V and 4 bases at J, with 19 bases between.

This chain uses TRBV5-1 with TRBJ1-2, with D tentatively TRBD1 (5 bases). Trimming removed 0 bases at V and 4 bases at J, with 10 bases between. This CDR3 contains 14 residues. Germline V lookup: CDR1 SGHRS, CDR2 YFSETQ. The CDR3 protein is CASSLDRLVYGYTF. CDR3 sequence (DNA): TGCGCCAGCAGCTTGGACAGGCTAGTCTATGGCTACACCTTC.

The chain recombines TRBV30 with TRBJ2-6; tentative D call: TRBD1 (5 bases). This CDR3 spans 16 amino acids. Trimming shortened V by 4 bases and J by 0 bases, and 13 bases separated the two germline ends. The V gene's germline CDR1 is GTSNPN and CDR2 SVGIG (reference sequence). The CDR3 coding sequence is TGTGCCTGGACCTTTGTTACAGGCTCTGGGGCCAACGTCCTGACTTTC. This sequence encodes CAWTFVTGSGANVLTF.

The DNA of the CDR3 is TGTGCCAGCAGCCCCCTCGCGAGCACCGGGGAGCTGTTTTTT. It codes for CASSPLASTGELFF. V gene TRBV7-3 combines with J gene TRBJ2-2; D gene ambiguous. Germline lookup yields CDR1 SGHTA and CDR2 FQGTGA. CDR3 length: 14 amino acids. Trimming pared 5 bases from V and 4 bases from J, leaving 11 bases between.

This clone has just a few counts. This rearrangement joins TRBV29-1 to TRBJ1-2; TRBD1 matches 9 bases. The V gene's germline CDR1 is SQVTM and CDR2 ANQGSEA. V trimming: 3 bases; J trimming: 0 bases; junction bases outside the gene matches: 11. This CDR3 has 17 residues. The CDR3 sequence is CSVDRDREGVANYGYTF. CDR3 nucleotides: TGCAGCGTTGACCGGGACAGGGAGGGAGTAGCTAACTATGGCTACACCTTC.

This clone was observed once. This chain uses TRBV21-1 with TRBJ2-7; TRBD2, the table's D call, was not compared with the DNA. TRBV21-1 is an annotated pseudogene. The length of the CDR3 is 16 residues. This chain's CDR3 is CASSKRGRLAVYEQYF. The CDR3 DNA is TGTGCCAGCAGCAAAAGGGGGAGGCTAGCGGTTTACGAGCAGTACTTC.

V is TRBV28 and J is TRBJ1-2; D gene unclear. The CDR3 extends over 14 amino acids. Germline loops: CDR1 MDHEN, CDR2 SYDVKM. Trimming took off 2 bases at V and 1 base at J, with 8 bases between the two ends. The CDR3 here is CASSLGPNNYGYTF. DNA of the CDR3: TGTGCCAGCAGTTTAGGCCCGAATAACTATGGCTACACCTTC.

The CDR3 spells CASSQTGTIGIEKLFF. The CDR3 DNA reads TGTGCCAGCAGCCAAACAGGGACGATTGGTATTGAAAAACTGTTTTTT. V gene TRBV5-4 combines with J gene TRBJ1-4, with D possibly being TRBD1 (6 bases). This CDR3 is built from 16 residues. Trimming took 4 bases from V and 7 from J, leaving 20 bases between them. Per germline, CDR1 SGHNT and CDR2 YYREEE (reference sequence).

V is TRBV10-3 and J is TRBJ2-3; perhaps TRBD2 as D (5 bases). The CDR3 has 13 residues. Trimming stripped 10 bases from V and 6 bases from J, with 17 bases between. From germline, CDR1 is ENHRY and CDR2 SYGVKD. The CDR3 nucleotides read TGTGCCACTGTTGTGGGAGCGAGGGATACGCAGTATTTT. Translating gives CATVVGARDTQYF.

The genes are TRBV9 and TRBJ2-5, with D perhaps TRBD1 (6 bases). In germline, CDR1 is SGDLS, CDR2 YYNGEE. The CDR3 is made up of 14 amino acids. V was shortened by 3 bases and J by 5 bases, with 14 bases between the two germline ends. For the CDR3, the DNA is TGTGCCAGCAGCGCCAGGCCCACAGGGGAGACCCAGTACTTC. It yields the protein CASSARPTGETQYF.

The V and J genes are TRBV28 and TRBJ2-6, with a possible D match to TRBD1 (5 bases). Germline loops: CDR1 MDHEN, CDR2 SYDVKM. V shed 2 bases and J shed 2 bases, with 16 bases lying between them. The CDR3 loop spans 18 amino acids. The CDR3 sequence is CASSLLRQLHTGANVLTF. The CDR3 DNA reads TGTGCCAGCAGTTTACTTAGACAGCTCCATACTGGGGCCAACGTCCTGACTTTC.

As concerns this clone: Other DNA sequences from this sample encode an identical CDR3 as well. The gene calls are TRBV15 and TRBJ2-5; D might be TRBD1 (5 bases). The germline gives CDR1 LNHNV, CDR2 YYDKDF (reference sequence). This CDR3 comprises 14 residues. The V gene lost 0 bases and the J gene lost 5 bases, with 10 bases spanning the gap. The CDR3 DNA follows: TGTGCCACCAGCAGAGATCGCCAGGGCGAGACCCAGTACTTC. It is translated as CATSRDRQGETQYF.

This clone was seen only once. The J gene is TRBJ1-2, the V gene TRBV6-5; 7 bases are a match to TRBD1. Germline-derived CDR1 and CDR2 are MNHEY and SVGAGI. The CDR3 is 13 amino acids. J gave up 4 bases and V 6 bases, and 5 bases lay outside the gene matches. The CDR3 reads CASRSTGLYGYTF. CDR3 nucleotide sequence: TGTGCCAGCAGGTCGACAGGGCTCTATGGCTACACCTTC.

The sample holds a few counts of this clone. The chain is built from TRBV7-2 and TRBJ2-5; 7 nucleotides line up with TRBD1. From germline, CDR1 is SGHTA and CDR2 FQGNSA. Trimming removed 5 bases from V and 4 bases from J; junction bases left unmatched: 7. CDR3 size: 14 residues. The chain's CDR3 is CASSPQTGPETQYF. CDR3 nucleotides: TGTGCCAGCAGCCCCCAGACAGGGCCAGAGACCCAGTACTTC.

This clone was picked up a small number of times. The V call is TRBV7-2, the J call TRBJ2-5, with 9 bases lining up with TRBD1. Losses at the gene ends were 7 bases for V and 4 bases for J; bases not matched to a gene: 10. Germline V gene data show CDR1 as SGHTA and CDR2 as FQGNSA. CDR3 length: 15 residues. The CDR3 loop reads CASTPRDRGGETQYF. CDR3 coding DNA: TGTGCCAGCACCCCCCGCGACAGGGGGGGAGAGACCCAGTACTTC.

The gene calls are TRBV7-8 and TRBJ2-5; TRBD1 aligns across 9 bases. The J segment lost 4 bases and the V segment lost 5 bases, leaving 8 bases of the junction unmatched. The CDR3 has 15 residues. Germline CDR1 SGHVS, CDR2 FQNEAQ. CDR3 amino acids: CASSPRTGARETQYF. The CDR3 DNA is TGTGCCAGCAGCCCCAGGACAGGGGCGAGAGAGACCCAGTACTTC.

This rearrangement joins TRBV2 to TRBJ2-1; TRBD2 agrees at 8 bases. The CDR3 contains 16 residues. Germline V gives CDR1 SNHLY, CDR2 FYNNEI. Unmatched junction bases numbered 14, after V lost 8 bases and J lost 5 bases. The CDR3 reads CASLNFGLASNNEQFF. The CDR3 DNA is TGTGCCAGCCTAAATTTCGGACTAGCTTCGAACAATGAGCAGTTCTTC.

This clone was found a few times. The genes are TRBV7-3 and TRBJ2-1, with a weak D call TRBD2 (5 bases). Germline V CDR1 and CDR2: SGHTA, FQGTGA. The CDR3 runs 13 residues. V dropped 5 bases and J dropped 4 bases, with 9 bases sitting between them. The CDR3 region has the DNA TGTGCCAGCAGCATGCTAGCTTACAATGAGCAGTTCTTC. Encoded protein: CASSMLAYNEQFF.